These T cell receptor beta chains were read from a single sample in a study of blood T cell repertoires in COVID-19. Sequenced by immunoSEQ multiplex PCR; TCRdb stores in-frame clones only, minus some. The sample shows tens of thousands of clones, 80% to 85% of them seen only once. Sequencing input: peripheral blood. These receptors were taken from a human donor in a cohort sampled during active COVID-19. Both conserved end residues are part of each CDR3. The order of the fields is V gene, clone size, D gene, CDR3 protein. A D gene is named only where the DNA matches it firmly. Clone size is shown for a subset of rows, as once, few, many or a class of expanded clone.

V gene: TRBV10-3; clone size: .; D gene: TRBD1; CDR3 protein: CAISSRQGKTYEQYF
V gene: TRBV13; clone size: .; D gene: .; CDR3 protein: CASSLGLIQETQYF
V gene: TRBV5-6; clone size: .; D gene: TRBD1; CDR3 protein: CASSFRQGDYEQYF
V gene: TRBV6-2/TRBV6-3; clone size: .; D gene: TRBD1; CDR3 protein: CASSYGTAKQYF
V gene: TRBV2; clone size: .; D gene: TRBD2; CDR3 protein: CASSERSGGALNEQFF
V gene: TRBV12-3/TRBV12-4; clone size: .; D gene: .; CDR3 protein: CASSPGTGNTIYF
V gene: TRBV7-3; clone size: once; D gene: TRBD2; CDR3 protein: CASSHSGAGTDTQYF
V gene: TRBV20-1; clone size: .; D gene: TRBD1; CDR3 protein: CSASTGDGYNSPLHF
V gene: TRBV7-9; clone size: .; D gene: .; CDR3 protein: CASSLHGDRGYGYTF
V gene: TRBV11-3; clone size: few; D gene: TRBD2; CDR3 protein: CASSWGTSGADTQYF
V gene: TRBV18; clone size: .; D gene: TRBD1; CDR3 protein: CASSPQGTGYDNEQFF
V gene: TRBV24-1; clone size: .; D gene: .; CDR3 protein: CATSDLSGGSGADTQYF
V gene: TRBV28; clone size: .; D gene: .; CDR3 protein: CASSPRGWDWKETQYF
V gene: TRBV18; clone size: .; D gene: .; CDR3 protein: CASSPAYDTGELFF
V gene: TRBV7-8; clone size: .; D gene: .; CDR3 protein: CASSLSGGYEQYF
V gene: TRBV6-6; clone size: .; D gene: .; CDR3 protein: CASRRDGGSDRFEAFF
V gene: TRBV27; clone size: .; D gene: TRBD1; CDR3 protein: CASRQLGGQPVYGYTF
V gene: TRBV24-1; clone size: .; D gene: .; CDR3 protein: CATSDTDRNTGELFF
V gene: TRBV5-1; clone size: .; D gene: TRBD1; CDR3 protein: CASSLGTGNNQPQHF
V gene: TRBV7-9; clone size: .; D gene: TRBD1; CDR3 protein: CASSTGTGGEWTYEQYF
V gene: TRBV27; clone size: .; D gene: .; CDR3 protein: CASSLREGTEAFF
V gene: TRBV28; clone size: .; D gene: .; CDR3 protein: CASSRSRRHSYNEQFF
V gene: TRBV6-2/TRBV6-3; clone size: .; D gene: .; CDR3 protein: CASSTLPPGLAKNIQYF
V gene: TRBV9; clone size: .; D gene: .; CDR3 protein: CASSRGPGDEQFF
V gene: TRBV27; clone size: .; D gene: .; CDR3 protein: CASSNGTPNSPLHF
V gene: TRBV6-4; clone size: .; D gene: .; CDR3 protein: CASSRDFSTDTQYF
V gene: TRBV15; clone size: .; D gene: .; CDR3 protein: CATSRGLPDTQYF
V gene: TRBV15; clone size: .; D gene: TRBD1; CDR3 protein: CATSRDLGTVNIQYF
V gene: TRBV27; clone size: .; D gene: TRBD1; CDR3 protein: CASSSPDRGNEKLFF
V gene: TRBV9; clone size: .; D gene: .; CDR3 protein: CASSPNIRGSPEAFF
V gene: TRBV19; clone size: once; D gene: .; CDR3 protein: CASSVQGSDSPLHF
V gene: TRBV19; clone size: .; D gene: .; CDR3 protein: CASSIGAEGYGYTF
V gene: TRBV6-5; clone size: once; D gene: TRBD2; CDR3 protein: CATMGWGGTYTQYF
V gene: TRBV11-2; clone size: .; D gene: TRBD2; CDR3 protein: CASSSNAGGQEQFF
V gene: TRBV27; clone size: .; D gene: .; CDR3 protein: CASTGGGTEAFF
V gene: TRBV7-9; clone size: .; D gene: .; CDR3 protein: CASSSGVSDTQYF
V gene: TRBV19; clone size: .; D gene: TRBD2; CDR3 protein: CASSLAGVGELFF
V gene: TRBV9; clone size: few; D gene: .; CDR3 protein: CASSVGSSGNTIYF
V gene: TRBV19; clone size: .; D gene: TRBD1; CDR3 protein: CASSLGQGVTGELFF
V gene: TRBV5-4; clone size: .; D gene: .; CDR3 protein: CASSPDSAPNSPLHF
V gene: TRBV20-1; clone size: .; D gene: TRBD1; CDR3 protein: CSASIDRVGQPQHF
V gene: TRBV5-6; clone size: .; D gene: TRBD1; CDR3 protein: CASSLWDRGAYEQYF
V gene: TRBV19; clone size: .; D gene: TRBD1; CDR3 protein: CASNRSVHGQGHSYEQYF
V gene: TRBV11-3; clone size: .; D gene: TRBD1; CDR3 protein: CASSRGGGQGWREQYF
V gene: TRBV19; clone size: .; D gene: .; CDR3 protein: CASSSGDQPQHF
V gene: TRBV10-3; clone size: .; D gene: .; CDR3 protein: CAISESANQETQYF
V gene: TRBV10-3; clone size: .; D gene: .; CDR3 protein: CAIGTGPRGNTIYF
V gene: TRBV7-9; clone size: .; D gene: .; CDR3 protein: CASSLQGLNTEAFF
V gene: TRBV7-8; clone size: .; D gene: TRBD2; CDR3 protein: CASSPKAGGPIEQFF
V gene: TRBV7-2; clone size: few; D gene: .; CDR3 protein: CASSRRGGAAYEQYF
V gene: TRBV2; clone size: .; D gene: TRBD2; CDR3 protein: CASSEVGLAGDNEQFF
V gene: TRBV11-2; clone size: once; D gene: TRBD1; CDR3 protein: CASSLVPGQVGNEQFF
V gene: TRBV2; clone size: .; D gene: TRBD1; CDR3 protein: CASTPDRVYEKLFF
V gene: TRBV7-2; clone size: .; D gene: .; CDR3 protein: CASSFGLPPGELFF
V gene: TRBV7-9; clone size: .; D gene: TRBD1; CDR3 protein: CASSLTGQGYEQYF
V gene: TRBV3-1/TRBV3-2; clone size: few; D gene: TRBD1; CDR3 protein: CASSPTGGDTEAFF
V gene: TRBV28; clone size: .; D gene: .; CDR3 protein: CASSLQGVGYGYTF
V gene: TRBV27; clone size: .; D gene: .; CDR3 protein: CASSLAGTSTDTQYF